The 26 T cell receptor beta chains in this list originate from one sample, sequenced in a study of CD4+ T cells in melanoma. Libraries were prepared by immunoSEQ multiplex PCR; TCRdb keeps only in-frame clonotypes and omits some of them. Altogether roughly 110,000 clones are present, about 90% being singletons, with the ten largest covering around 3.3%. Sequencing input: peripheral blood. The receptor source for this set is a human donor with melanoma.

CDR3 DNA: TGTGCCAGCAGTTCCCTGGGACATGCGAACACCGGGGAGCTGTTTTTT. It codes for CASSSLGHANTGELFF. The chain combines TRBV27 with TRBJ2-2; D may be TRBD1 (6 bases). The CDR3 length is 16 residues. Germline V lookup: CDR1 MNHEY, CDR2 SMNVEV (reference sequence). Deletions cut 4 bases from V and 0 bases from J, with 12 bases between.

This clone was seen a single time. This chain connects TRBV7-6 to TRBJ2-5; no reliable D call. The CDR3 runs 13 residues. CDR1 SGHVS and CDR2 FNYEAQ come from the germline V gene. Trimming left V 4 bases short and J 2 bases short, with 8 bases between. The CDR3 is CASSSLEQETQYF. In nucleotides, the CDR3 is TGTGCCAGCAGCTCCCTAGAACAAGAGACCCAGTACTTC.

This sequence joins TRBV4-1 and TRBJ1-2; 11 bases are shared with TRBD1. The CDR3 loop spans 17 amino acids. V shed 0 bases and J 6 bases; nucleotides not matched to a gene: 9. From germline, CDR1 is MGHRA and CDR2 YSYEKL. In nucleotides, the CDR3 is TGCGCCAGCAGCCAAGATCTGGCGGACAGGGGGCAAAATGGCTACACCTTC. Its translation: CASSQDLADRGQNGYTF.

The chain joins TRBV19 to TRBJ1-1, with 8 bases aligning to TRBD1. Germline V gene sequence: CDR1 LNHDA, CDR2 SQIVND (reference sequence). With 6 bases clipped from V and 5 bases from J, the junction kept 5 bases outside the gene matches. The CDR3 loop spans 13 amino acids. The CDR3 coding sequence is TGTGCCAGTAGAGCAGGGGGCGGGACTGAAGCTTTCTTT. Its protein product is CASRAGGGTEAFF.

The chain carries TRBV6-5 and TRBJ2-7; 7 bases are shared with TRBD1. This CDR3 is 13 amino acids long. CDR1 and CDR2 (germline): MNHEY, SVGAGI. V trimming: 5 bases; J trimming: 6 bases; junction bases outside the gene matches: 7. DNA of the CDR3: TGTGCCAGCAGTCGACAGGGCCCCCTCGAGCAGTACTTC. It codes for CASSRQGPLEQYF.

This clone was recorded a few times. The V gene is TRBV7-2, the J gene TRBJ2-7, with 7 bases identical to TRBD1. V dropped 5 bases and J dropped 2; count of bases not matched to a gene: 9. CDR3 length: 15 amino acids. Per the germline V gene, CDR1 is SGHTA and CDR2 is FQGNSA. The CDR3 DNA follows: TGTGCCAGCAGCGTCACCGGGACAGACGCCTACGAGCAGTACTTC. It translates to CASSVTGTDAYEQYF.

This sequence joins TRBV7-9 and TRBJ2-5; 10 bases match TRBD2. V trimming: 5 bases; J trimming: 4 bases; junction bases outside the gene matches: 4. Germline lookup yields CDR1 SEHNR and CDR2 FQNEAQ (reference sequence). This CDR3 has 14 residues. The CDR3 sequence: CASSQSGGGETQYF. Here the CDR3 DNA reads TGTGCCAGCAGCCAGAGCGGGGGGGGAGAGACCCAGTACTTC.

The V call is TRBV2, the J call TRBJ1-1; D gene ambiguous. The CDR3 has 12 residues. Germline CDR1 and CDR2: SNHLY and FYNNEI. V was trimmed by 2 bases and J by 8 bases, leaving 9 bases between them. The CDR3 sequence is CASSEYIVEAFF. CDR3 coding DNA: TGTGCCAGCAGTGAATACATCGTAGAAGCTTTCTTT.

The rearrangement uses TRBV10-3 and TRBJ1-4; the match to TRBD1 covers 7 bases. Germline-derived CDR1 and CDR2 are ENHRY and SYGVKD. The junction had 2 bases not matched to a gene; V was cut back by 5 bases and J by 8 bases. The CDR3 loop spans 12 amino acids. In DNA, the CDR3 is TGTGCCATCAGTTCGGACAGGGAAAAACTGTTTTTT. Protein: CAISSDREKLFF.

This clone was recorded only once. CDR3 in amino acids: CASSAPSTDTQYF. CDR3 DNA: TGTGCCAGCAGCGCACCTAGCACAGATACGCAGTATTTT. The V gene is TRBV7-3, the J gene TRBJ2-3; D not certain. V shed 5 bases and J shed 0 bases, with 6 bases lying between them. The CDR3 is made up of 13 amino acids. Per the germline V gene, CDR1 is SGHTA and CDR2 is FQGTGA. Drawing the rest from reference TRBV7-3 and TRBJ2-3, the complete variable domain is GAGVSQTPSNKVTEKGKYVELRCDPISGHTALYWYRQSLGQGPEFLIYFQGTGAADDSGLPNDRFFAVRPEGSVSTLKIQRTERGDSAVYLCASSAPSTDTQYFGPGTRLTVL.

The chain's CDR3 is CASSYRETVRYGYTF. Written as DNA, the CDR3 is TGTGCCAGCAGTTACCGCGAGACGGTACGCTATGGCTACACCTTC. The V and J genes are TRBV6-5 and TRBJ1-2; D call uncertain. V lost 2 bases and J 4 bases, leaving 14 bases between the germline ends. The CDR3 runs 15 residues. Per germline, CDR1 MNHEY and CDR2 SVGAGI.

The chain employs TRBV6-5 and TRBJ1-1; the match to TRBD1 covers 7 bases. V shed 2 bases and J 4 bases; nucleotides not matched to a gene: 10. Looked up from germline, CDR1 is MNHEY and CDR2 is SVGAGI. The length of the CDR3 is 16 residues. This chain's CDR3 is CASSYGQGVSSTEAFF. Written as DNA, the CDR3 is TGTGCCAGCAGTTACGGGCAGGGGGTTTCGTCCACTGAAGCTTTCTTT.

The chain has TRBV5-1 and TRBJ2-2, with 7 bases that match TRBD1. Germline V gives CDR1 SGHRS, CDR2 YFSETQ. The ends lost 7 bases at V and 6 bases at J; junction bases unmatched: 6. This CDR3 spans 13 amino acids. The CDR3 sequence is CASAWTGPGELFF. In DNA, the CDR3 is TGCGCCAGCGCGTGGACAGGTCCCGGGGAGCTGTTTTTT.

The V call is TRBV5-6, the J call TRBJ1-4; unclear D gene. The CDR3 spans 16 residues. Germline assignment: CDR1 SGHDT and CDR2 YYEEEE. Trimming stripped 3 bases from V and 0 bases from J, with 12 bases between. Here the CDR3 reads CASSSTFFATNEKLFF. CDR3 in DNA: TGTGCCAGCAGCTCTACCTTTTTCGCAACTAATGAAAAACTGTTTTTT.

This clone was observed once. This chain connects TRBV15 to TRBJ2-3, with D unresolved. This CDR3 is 15 amino acids long. Germline assignment: CDR1 LNHNV and CDR2 YYDKDF (reference sequence). The ends were cut back, 0 bases at V and 2 bases at J, with 9 bases in the middle. The CDR3 nucleotides are TGTGCCACCAGCAGAGATCAAGGGATCACAGATACGCAGTATTTT. The encoded protein is CATSRDQGITDTQYF.

The V and J genes are TRBV10-3 and TRBJ2-3, with TRBD2 identical over 8 bases. V lost 10 bases and J lost 2; bases outside the gene matches: 8. Germline CDR1 and CDR2: ENHRY and SYGVKD. CDR3 length equals 14 residues. The CDR3 DNA sequence: TGTGCCAGTCAGAGCGGGAGTAACACAGATACGCAGTATTTT. Its protein product is CASQSGSNTDTQYF.

This chain uses TRBV10-3 with TRBJ2-1; the match to TRBD2 covers 7 bases. CDR3 length: 14 amino acids. CDR1 is ENHRY and CDR2 is SYGVKD in the germline V gene. V dropped 4 bases and J dropped 0; count of bases not matched to a gene: 0. CDR3 DNA: TGTGCCATCAGTGGCGGGAGCTCCTACAATGAGCAGTTCTTC. Translating it yields CAISGGSSYNEQFF.

The chain recombines TRBV6-5 with TRBJ1-6; D may be TRBD1 (6 bases). The CDR3 runs 15 residues. From germline, CDR1 is MNHEY and CDR2 SVGAGI. V was trimmed by 0 bases and J by 13 bases, leaving 16 bases between them. CDR3 residues: CASSYSWQGLLPLHF. For the CDR3, the DNA is TGTGCCAGCAGTTACTCGTGGCAGGGGCTACTGCCCCTCCACTTT.

CDR3 in DNA: TGCGCCAGCAGCTATGAGACTAGCGGGAGTGGCACCGGGGAGCTGTTTTTT. Protein: CASSYETSGSGTGELFF. The chain recombines TRBV5-1 with TRBJ2-2, with TRBD2 matching over 12 bases. V lost 3 bases and J lost 4; bases outside the gene matches: 7. This CDR3 contains 17 residues. Germline V lookup: CDR1 SGHRS, CDR2 YFSETQ.

About this clone: Different DNA sequences within this sample yield the same CDR3. This chain uses TRBV20-1 with TRBJ1-2, with D perhaps matching TRBD1 (5 bases). Trimming shortened V by 1 base and J by 12 bases, and 9 bases separated the two germline ends. There are 10 residues in the CDR3. Germline V lookup: CDR1 DFQATT, CDR2 SNEGSKA (reference sequence). CDR3 residues: CSARVTGDTF. DNA of the CDR3: TGCAGTGCTAGAGTTACGGGGGACACCTTC.

The chain has TRBV7-9 and TRBJ1-2; no clear D gene. V gave up 0 bases and J gave up 9 bases, with 11 bases separating them. Germline-derived CDR1 and CDR2 are SEHNR and FQNEAQ (reference sequence). The CDR3 runs to 13 residues. The CDR3 protein is CASSLAGRVSYTF. CDR3 in DNA: TGTGCCAGCAGCTTAGCCGGGCGTGTGAGCTACACCTTC.

This chain uses TRBV29-1 with TRBJ2-1; 12 bases agree with TRBD2. The CDR3 loop spans 15 amino acids. Looked up from germline, CDR1 is SQVTM and CDR2 is ANQGSEA. V trimming: 3 bases; J trimming: 5 bases; junction bases outside the gene matches: 5. The CDR3 DNA sequence: TGCAGCGTTGACACCAGACTAGCGGGAGACAATGAGCAGTTCTTC. Encoded protein: CSVDTRLAGDNEQFF.

V is TRBV7-2 and J is TRBJ2-3; 10 nucleotides match TRBD2. Germline trimming cut 7 bases from V and 0 bases from J; bases unmatched to any gene: 4. Germline V CDR1 and CDR2: SGHTA, FQGNSA. This CDR3 comprises 15 residues. CDR3 nucleotides: TGTGCCAGCACCCAGCGGGGGGGGAGCACAGATACGCAGTATTTT. Amino acid sequence: CASTQRGGSTDTQYF.

This chain uses TRBV7-2 with TRBJ2-5; no definite D call. This CDR3 comprises 13 residues. Trimming pared 6 bases from V and 5 bases from J, leaving 13 bases between. Germline CDR1 reads SGHTA; CDR2 reads FQGNSA. CDR3 DNA sequence: TGTGCCAGCAGGTCCGGAAGTATGGAGACCCAGTACTTC. This translates into CASRSGSMETQYF. The entire variable domain, with the rest obtained from reference TRBV7-2 and TRBJ2-5, is as follows: GAGVSQSPSNKVTEKGKDVELRCDPISGHTALYWYRQSLGQGLEFLIYFQGNSAPDKSGLPSDRFSAERTGGSVSTLTIQRTQQEDSAVYLCASRSGSMETQYFGPGTRLLVL.

The rearrangement joins TRBV9 to TRBJ2-2; a possible D gene is TRBD1 (6 bases). Between the trimmed V and J ends, which lost 0 bases and 4 bases, there was a span of 10 bases. CDR3 length: 15 amino acids. Germline V gene sequence: CDR1 SGDLS, CDR2 YYNGEE. As DNA, the CDR3 is TGTGCCAGCAGCGTAGCTGGGACACGCACCGGGGAGCTGTTTTTT. Amino acid sequence: CASSVAGTRTGELFF. Full variable domain (outside the CDR3, taken from reference TRBV9 and TRBJ2-2): DSGVTQTPKHLITATGQRVTLRCSPRSGDLSVYWYQQSLDQGLQFLIQYYNGEERAKGNILERFSAQQFPDLHSELNLSSLELGDSALYFCASSVAGTRTGELFFGEGSRLTVL.

This chain's CDR3 is CAFRGITSGRALGDTQYF. In nucleotides, the CDR3 is TGTGCCTTTAGAGGCATCACTAGCGGGAGGGCCCTCGGGGATACGCAGTATTTT. This rearrangement joins TRBV2 to TRBJ2-3; 13 bases line up with TRBD2. Looked up from germline, CDR1 is SNHLY and CDR2 is FYNNEI. V shed 11 bases and J 6 bases; nucleotides not matched to a gene: 20. The CDR3 totals 18 residues.